Below are 5 T cell receptor beta chains sequenced from a single sample in a study of blood T cell repertoires in COVID-19. Data came from immunoSEQ multiplex PCR; TCRdb stores just in-frame clones and leaves some out. There are around 190,000 clones in the sample; around 84% occur only once, and 3.2% lies in the top ten. Sequenced sample: PBMCs or T cells enriched from blood (not recorded which). These receptors all come from a woman aged 25 to 39 who had recovered from COVID-19.

The chain uses TRBV18 and TRBJ2-5; TRBD2 matches at 12 bases. Germline trimming cut 6 bases from V and 2 bases from J; bases unmatched to any gene: 10. The CDR3 consists of 17 residues. CDR1 and CDR2 from the germline V gene are KGHSH and LQKENI. The CDR3 spells CASSPPRLAGVQETQYF. The DNA for the CDR3 is TGTGCCAGCTCTCCCCCCAGACTAGCGGGGGTACAAGAGACCCAGTACTTC. The full variable domain, with the rest looked up from reference TRBV18 and TRBJ2-5, is NAGVMQNPRHLVRRRGQEARLRCSPMKGHSHVYWYRQLPEEGLKFMVYLQKENIIDESGMPKERFSAEFPKEGPSILRIQQVVRGDSAAYFCASSPPRLAGVQETQYFGPGTRLLVL.

There are a few counts of this clone. J is TRBJ1-6 and V is TRBV7-2; D is uncertain. Germline CDR1 reads SGHTA; CDR2 reads FQGNSA. CDR3 length equals 17 residues. V dropped 5 bases and J dropped 0 bases, with 14 bases sitting between them. CDR3 amino acids: CASSPKARSSYNSPLHF. CDR3 in DNA: TGTGCCAGCAGCCCCAAAGCTCGGAGCTCCTATAATTCACCCCTCCACTTT.

The chain couples TRBV9 to TRBJ2-5; 10 nucleotides line up with TRBD2. V shed 4 bases and J 4 bases; nucleotides not matched to a gene: 19. The CDR3 runs 19 residues. CDR1 and CDR2 (germline): SGDLS, YYNGEE. Here the CDR3 DNA reads TGTGCCAGCAGCTACTCCCCGGCTAGCGGGGGAGGGGTGGCAGAGACCCAGTACTTC. Protein sequence: CASSYSPASGGGVAETQYF.

About this clone itself: Other DNA variants within this sample encode the same CDR3. The chain recombines TRBV19 with TRBJ2-3; TRBD2 agrees at 9 bases. The CDR3 is 15 residues long. Unmatched junction bases numbered 2, after V lost 1 base and J lost 3 bases. Germline V gives CDR1 LNHDA, CDR2 SQIVND (reference sequence). CDR3 bases: TGTGCCAGTAGTATAGGGCTAGCGGGAACAGATACGCAGTATTTT. Translating it yields CASSIGLAGTDTQYF.

DNA for the CDR3: TGCGCCAGCAGCCAAAATCCGACAGGGGCGAACACTGAAGCTTTCTTT. The encoded protein is CASSQNPTGANTEAFF. This chain uses TRBV4-1 with TRBJ1-1; TRBD1 aligns across 8 bases. Losses at the gene ends were 2 bases for V and 1 base for J; bases not matched to a gene: 6. This CDR3 has 16 amino acids. Per germline, CDR1 MGHRA and CDR2 YSYEKL.